This TCR beta chain came from a study of OX40 agonist ivuxolimab in advanced cancers. Across the whole study: People in dose escalation had one of these cancers: hepatocellular carcinoma, melanoma, renal cell or head and neck cancer.

Repertoires were generated with immunoSEQ multiplex PCR, while TCRdb's copy carries only in-frame clones and drops some. The repertoire holds 50,000 to 75,000 clones, approximately 88% seen once, with over 0.65% in the top ten. This TCR derives from an adult with an advanced solid tumor such as melanoma, head and neck, liver or kidney cancer. The sequencing used CD4+ or CD8+ T cells sorted from blood, collected in a trial of the OX40 agonist ivuxolimab.

The CDR3 sequence: CASSPRVSQETQYF. The CDR3 region has the DNA TGTGCCAGTAGTCCCCGAGTGTCCCAAGAGACCCAGTACTTC. The chain couples TRBV19 to TRBJ2-5; D gene ambiguous. V was trimmed by 5 bases and J by 1 base, leaving 11 bases between them. CDR3 length: 14 amino acids. The germline gives CDR1 LNHDA, CDR2 SQIVND (reference sequence).